These 18 T cell receptor beta chains originate from one sample sequenced in a study of radiation and T cells in renal cell carcinoma (dated by TCRdb to about 2020). Library method: the immunoSEQ multiplex PCR assay. The table comes from immuneACCESS by way of TCRdb, which keeps in-frame sequences with V and J called. Part of the clones is missing from these tables; in studies checked, under half for an unresolved V gene and the rest for unknown reasons. The table for this sample lists roughly 100,000 clones; roughly 90% of them were counted only once. The biggest ten clones account for over 6% of the sample. Taken with the paper, the label for time point translates to: baseline pretreatment blood. This sample's treatment or condition label indicates: 15 Gy SBRT to primary tumor, nephrectomy 4 weeks later. The source material was blood, sampled from a patient whose treatment included radiotherapy and nephrectomy. These receptors all come from a man aged 50 or older with renal cell carcinoma.

The CDR3 nucleotides read TGTGCCAGCAGCTTAGCTTTAAGTGGGACCGATGAGCAGTTCTTC. Residues: CASSLALSGTDEQFF. This chain connects TRBV7-2 to TRBJ2-1; D could derive from TRBD1 or TRBD2 (5 bases each). The ends were cut back, 0 bases at V and 8 bases at J, with 14 bases in the middle. Per the germline V gene, CDR1 is SGHTA and CDR2 is FQGNSA. This CDR3 region has 15 residues.

This clone was detected only once. The chain employs TRBV9 and TRBJ2-3, with D perhaps given as TRBD1 or TRBD2 (5 bases each). Germline V gene sequence: CDR1 SGDLS, CDR2 YYNGEE. With 0 bases removed from V and 6 bases from J, the gap between germline ends came to 11 bases. The CDR3 covers 14 residues. CDR3 protein: CASSVGRDPDTQYF. CDR3 bases: TGTGCCAGCAGCGTAGGCAGGGACCCGGATACGCAGTATTTT.

This chain uses TRBV11-2 with TRBJ2-3; 7 nucleotides agree with TRBD1. Unmatched junction bases numbered 10, after V lost 3 bases and J lost 4 bases. The V gene's germline CDR1 is SGHAT and CDR2 FQNNGV. CDR3 length: 16 residues. CDR3 nucleotide sequence: TGTGCCAGCAGCTTGGGATTACAGGGGCGCGCAGATACGCAGTATTTT. Translated, it gives CASSLGLQGRADTQYF.

J is TRBJ2-3 and V is TRBV4-3; 8 bases match TRBD2. Germline V gene data show CDR1 as LGHNA and CDR2 as YSLEER. There are 16 residues in the CDR3. After removal of 0 bases from V and 6 bases from J, the junction contained 8 bases not matched to a gene. The CDR3, as DNA: TGCGCCAGCAGCCAAGAGTACGGGGGGGCATGGGATACGCAGTATTTT. Its protein is CASSQEYGGAWDTQYF.

This chain links TRBV19 with TRBJ1-6; no definite D call. Trimming cost V 3 bases and J 9 bases, with 15 bases left between them. Germline values: CDR1 LNHDA, CDR2 SQIVND (reference sequence). The CDR3 consists of 15 residues. The CDR3 here is CASSIIEARSSPLHF. In DNA, the CDR3 is TGTGCCAGTAGTATCATAGAAGCTCGATCTTCACCCCTCCACTTT.

V gene TRBV10-3 combines with J gene TRBJ2-2; 8 bases agree with TRBD2. With 6 bases clipped from V and 0 bases from J, the junction kept 12 bases outside the gene matches. CDR1 is ENHRY, CDR2 SYGVKD, per germline. There are 18 residues in the CDR3. The CDR3 bases are TGTGCCATCAGCCTCCGGCGGACGGGAGGGCCGAACACCGGGGAGCTGTTTTTT. This sequence encodes CAISLRRTGGPNTGELFF.

The chain's CDR3 is CASSTGRGGTGELFF. DNA for the CDR3: TGCGCCAGCAGCACCGGACGAGGGGGGACCGGGGAGCTGTTTTTT. The chain uses TRBV5-1 and TRBJ2-2; D is perhaps TRBD1 or TRBD2 (6 bases each). This CDR3 comprises 15 residues. Germline lookup yields CDR1 SGHRS and CDR2 YFSETQ. The ends were cut back, 4 bases at V and 5 bases at J, with 15 bases in the middle.

This chain uses TRBV4-3 with TRBJ2-5; 8 nucleotides align to TRBD1. The V gene end was trimmed by 4 bases and the J gene end by 5 bases; junction bases not matched to a gene: 6. Germline CDR1 is LGHNA and CDR2 is YSLEER. The CDR3 consists of 14 residues. CDR3 sequence (DNA): TGCGCCAGCAGCCCTCAGACAGGGGATGAGACCCAGTACTTC. Its protein product is CASSPQTGDETQYF.

This clone came up a few times. The V gene is TRBV2, the J gene TRBJ1-2; no clear D. Germline V gene sequence: CDR1 SNHLY, CDR2 FYNNEI. Trimming left V 10 bases short and J 2 bases short, with 14 bases between. The CDR3 contains 13 residues. The CDR3 reads CATMEEGNYGYTF. The CDR3 DNA follows: TGTGCCACCATGGAGGAGGGCAACTATGGCTACACCTTC.

The V gene is TRBV5-1, the J gene TRBJ2-3; D is unclear. The CDR3 covers 15 residues. The V end lost 6 bases, the J end lost 5 bases, and 19 bases lay between the germline ends. Germline CDR1 reads SGHRS; CDR2 reads YFSETQ. The CDR3 DNA follows: TGCGCCAGCACAAAACCCAATGATCTGGGAGATACGCAGTATTTT. Protein product: CASTKPNDLGDTQYF.

The table lists this clone with a few counts. This chain joins TRBV4-1 and TRBJ1-5; the D is unclear. CDR1 MGHRA and CDR2 YSYEKL come from the germline V gene. The CDR3 loop spans 13 amino acids. With 0 bases removed from V and 9 bases from J, the gap between germline ends came to 9 bases. The chain's CDR3 is CASSQERSGPQHF. DNA of the CDR3: TGCGCCAGCAGCCAAGAAAGGTCTGGGCCCCAGCATTTT.

The rearrangement uses TRBV4-1 and TRBJ2-3; 9 bases match TRBD2. Germline CDR1 is MGHRA and CDR2 is YSYEKL. Trimming at V came to 3 bases and at J to 6 bases, leaving 13 bases not matched to a gene. The CDR3 consists of 17 residues. The CDR3 sequence is CASSHPLAGPTPDTQYF. In DNA, the CDR3 is TGCGCCAGCAGCCACCCTCTAGCGGGGCCTACACCGGATACGCAGTATTTT.

This clone was seen a few times. The J gene is TRBJ1-1, the V gene TRBV2; D not certain. The CDR3 runs 14 residues. CDR1 and CDR2 (germline): SNHLY, FYNNEI. The V gene lost 6 bases and the J gene lost 1 base, with 12 bases spanning the gap. CDR3 DNA sequence: TGTGCCAGCAGGACCGGCAGCGGGAACACTGAAGCTTTCTTT. Its protein is CASRTGSGNTEAFF.

This chain joins TRBV29-1 and TRBJ1-4; D call uncertain. V gave up 4 bases and J gave up 0 bases, with 3 bases separating them. This CDR3 has 12 amino acids. In germline, CDR1 is SQVTM, CDR2 ANQGSEA. The CDR3: CSVAPTNEKLFF. For the CDR3, the DNA is TGCAGCGTTGCCCCAACTAATGAAAAACTGTTTTTT.

The chain couples TRBV18 to TRBJ2-3, with TRBD2 identical over 10 bases. The CDR3 extends over 16 amino acids. Per germline, CDR1 KGHSH and CDR2 LQKENI. Trimming removed 0 bases from V and 5 bases from J; junction bases left unmatched: 5. The chain's CDR3 is CASSPPRAGGVDTQYF. Written as DNA, the CDR3 is TGTGCCAGCTCACCACCGAGAGCGGGAGGGGTAGATACGCAGTATTTT.

The rearrangement joins TRBV10-1 to TRBJ1-5; 8 bases fit TRBD1. There are 15 residues in the CDR3. The V gene's germline CDR1 is WNHNN and CDR2 SYGVQD (reference sequence). The ends lost 5 bases at V and 3 bases at J; junction bases unmatched: 6. The CDR3 coding sequence is TGCGCCAGCAGTCCCAGGGGGCAGAACAATCAGCCCCAGCATTTT. This codes for CASSPRGQNNQPQHF.

The chain uses TRBV7-9 and TRBJ2-1; D tentatively reads TRBD1 or TRBD2 (6 bases each). Per the germline V gene, CDR1 is SEHNR and CDR2 is FQNEAQ (reference sequence). Deletions cut 2 bases from V and 3 bases from J, with 11 bases between. The CDR3 is 15 residues long. The CDR3 is CASSLTGTYYNEQFF. The CDR3 bases are TGTGCCAGCAGCTTAACAGGGACTTACTACAATGAGCAGTTCTTC.

V gene TRBV4-2 combines with J gene TRBJ2-1, with 7 bases matching TRBD2. Trimming at V came to 5 bases and at J to 9 bases, leaving 19 bases not matched to a gene. CDR3 length equals 17 residues. Germline V lookup: CDR1 LGHNA, CDR2 YNFKEQ. The CDR3 nucleotides are TGTGCCAGCAGCTACCCTATGGGGGGACTAACGGTCCGTGAGCAGTTCTTC. Its protein is CASSYPMGGLTVREQFF.